Sequencing of this TCR beta chain was carried out in a study of shared clonotypes between healthy human individuals. Overall study: Aged 18 to 49, the donors were two women and a few men. Per-donor plates numbered three CD4 naive, three CD4 memory, two CD8 naive and one CD8 memory. Findings and caveats of the study: Larger estimated richness was generally recorded for naive subsets relative to memory subsets. Non-shared clonotypes had lower generation probabilities than those shared by all four donors.

Germline V gene lookup returns CDR1 LNHDA and CDR2 SQIVND (reference sequence). V was pared by 3 bases and J by 7 bases, with 13 bases of the junction left unmatched. CDR3 length: 16 amino acids. Method: immunoSEQ multiplex PCR; TCRdb's copy keeps in-frame clones and lacks some. The data show about 2 million clones, roughly 94% seen once. As to this clone: Its antigen is not known.

Sequencing used naive CD4+ T cells sorted from blood. Subset here: CD45RA+ positively selected. The origin of this receptor is a man younger than 35 in good health. V and J are TRBV19 and TRBJ2-5; 8 bases fit TRBD2. CDR3 sequence reads: CASSISGTIPSGTQYF. DNA of the CDR3: TGTGCCAGTAGTATTAGCGGGACTATCCCTTCCGGGACCCAGTACTTC.